Sequencing of this TCR beta chain was carried out in a study of T cell clones after liver transplantation (dated by TCRdb to the late 2010s). With respect to the entire study: Samples were obtained from ITN030ST, a randomized trial in which withdrawal of immunosuppression was attempted within 2 years of liver transplantation. Donor-reactive T cell clones were identified using TCRbeta sequencing after a pre-transplant mixed lymphocyte reaction and were then followed in post-transplant blood. Third party-reactive TCRbeta sequences from pre-transplant MLRs were also identified as an antigen-independent comparator for donor-reactive sequences. Of the eight recipients, three were HCV-positive, while the remaining recipients had been transplanted for non-autoimmune, non-viral indications. The subjects received no induction therapy and were kept on standard immunosuppression until randomization at 12-24 months post-transplant. Tolerance was defined as complete immunosuppression withdrawal for at least one year with no rise in liver enzymes beyond twice the upper limit of normal. Blood samples were collected pre-transplant, pre-randomization before withdrawal, and post-randomization after either complete withdrawal or failed withdrawal. The studied cohort comprised 8 liver transplant recipients, 3 classified as tolerant and 5 as non-tolerant. What the research found in general, with its limitations: In two subjects, low numbers of available donor cells limited the measurable donor-reactive repertoire. Circulating donor-reactive CD4 TCRbeta sequences fell significantly post-transplant in 5 of 8 subjects, irrespective of tolerance or HCV status. Because no allograft tissue specimens were available, donor-reactive T cells may have migrated into the graft instead of being deleted. Donor-reactive sequences declined more than third party-reactive ones, suggesting partial antigen-specific deletion unrelated to withdrawal success. When repertoire turnover was accounted for, significantly reduced detection of donor-reactive sequences was found in 7 of 8 subjects for CD4 and in 8 of 8 subjects for CD8. The conclusions were considered preliminary, being limited by small, heterogeneous patient numbers and non-standardized post-transplant time points.

Thawed unstimulated PBMCs were stained for CD3, CD4 and CD8 and FACS-sorted into CD3+CD4+ and CD3+CD8+ populations. Each of the 8 studied subjects was randomized to immunosuppression withdrawal. The Qiagen DNeasy Blood and Tissue Kit was used for genomic DNA isolation. This clone was detected a few times. Its antigen remains undetermined. No per-base quality is available; no much larger clone lies one base away. High-throughput TCRbeta CDR3 sequencing of frozen genomic DNA was performed by immunoSEQ, with PCR amplification, mapping, bias correction and internal controls included. The paper's data handling went like this. Productive rearrangements were retained, and unique TCRbeta sequences were defined by the CDR3 nucleotide sequence together with the V and J gene. Donor-reactive sequences required at least 5-fold expansion in CFSE-low cells versus unstimulated pre-transplant cells and at least 0.01% frequency. To ensure at least 90% detection power, minimum frequency thresholds were set for each subject based on that subject's lowest-template unstimulated sample. Jensen-Shannon divergence between the top 1000 TCRbeta sequences post-transplant and pre-transplant was used to measure repertoire turnover. Two-sided Fisher's exact tests were used to test for changes in how often donor-reactive sequences were detected. TCRdb limited this immuneACCESS table to in-frame rearrangements with V and J called. A share of clones is missing; checked studies link under half to unresolved V genes, and the rest is unexplained. The V and J calls and the clone size are those of that table, but D and trimming were determined from the DNA. The sample table contains tens of thousands of clones; only one count was recorded for over 60% of them. The top ten constitute approximately 10% of the sample.

The germline V gene supplies CDR1 SGHAT and CDR2 FQNNGV. The CDR3 numbers 14 residues from cysteine through phenylalanine. Only the CDR3 DNA stays, 42 bases, in frame from base 1. Germline trimming: 5 bases from V, 9 bases from J; junction bases outside gene matches: 7. This clonotype was sampled from a human patient who received a liver transplant. After a transplant, the donor of the graft may account for some T cells. The chain employs TRBV11-2 and TRBJ1-6, with 7 central nucleotides matching TRBD1. Source: CD4+ T cells from blood, taken at the 22-month timepoint. The DNA sequence is given as TGTGCCAGCAGCGATCGACAGGGAGGTTCACCCCTCCACTTT. This codes for CASSDRQGGSPLHF.